These 16 T cell receptor beta chains were sequenced from one sample in a study of response to subunit inactivated influenza vaccine. TCRdb itself ran the RT-PCR reads through MiXCR, one entry per CDR3 protein. The table has a few hundred thousand distinct CDR3 sequences, approximately 15% seen once; the top ten hold over 8.5%. The starting material was PBMCs from blood, obtained 12 days after vaccination. These receptors originate from a man aged 45-60 years who received an inactivated influenza vaccine.

This clonotype has ten or more counts. This chain joins TRBV6-2 or TRBV6-3 and TRBJ2-7, with D perhaps TRBD2 (6 bases). This CDR3 comprises 16 residues. In germline, CDR1 is MNHEY, CDR2 SVGEGT. V shed 2 bases and J shed 3 bases, with 17 bases lying between them. This CDR3 is CASSYLIGGANYEQYF. CDR3 in DNA: TGTGCCAGCAGTTACCTCATCGGAGGGGCTAACTACGAGCAGTACTTC.

J is TRBJ1-5 and V is TRBV28; 8 nucleotides match TRBD1. The CDR3 has 16 amino acids. Germline trimming cut 5 bases from V and 0 bases from J; bases unmatched to any gene: 6. The V gene's germline CDR1 is MDHEN and CDR2 SYDVKM. The CDR3 sequence is CASSPGQGGSNQPQHF. The DNA of the CDR3 is TGTGCCAGCAGTCCAGGACAGGGAGGTAGCAATCAGCCCCAGCATTTT.

This clonotype was seen more than once but under ten times. This chain links TRBV7-9 with TRBJ2-7; no firm D call. In germline, CDR1 is SEHNR, CDR2 FQNEAQ (reference sequence). V lost 3 bases and J lost 5, with 14 bases in between. CDR3 length equals 14 residues. The CDR3 sequence: CASSFGVNQNEQYF. The CDR3, as DNA: TGTGCCAGCAGCTTTGGTGTCAACCAAAACGAGCAGTACTTC.

This clonotype appeared once. The chain recombines TRBV4-3 with TRBJ2-7; D might be TRBD1 or TRBD2, each matching 5 bases. Germline V gene data show CDR1 as LGHNA and CDR2 as YSLEER. The CDR3 loop spans 15 amino acids. Trimming left V 5 bases short and J 2 bases short, with 16 bases between. The CDR3 is CASSYDRDGTYEQYF. As DNA, the CDR3 is TGCGCCAGCAGCTACGACCGGGACGGCACCTACGAGCAGTACTTC.

The genes are TRBV28 and TRBJ2-3; 9 bases align to TRBD2. V was pared by 3 bases and J by 8 bases, with 6 bases of the junction left unmatched. The CDR3 loop spans 14 amino acids. Per the germline V gene, CDR1 is MDHEN and CDR2 is SYDVKM. The CDR3 coding sequence is TGTGCCAGCAGTTTGCTAGCGGGGTCGCGTACGCAGTATTTT. Translation gives CASSLLAGSRTQYF.

The chain is built from TRBV12-3 or TRBV12-4 and TRBJ1-1; a possible D gene is TRBD1 (6 bases). CDR3 size: 13 residues. Trimming removed 5 bases at V and 7 bases at J, with 14 bases between. CDR3 loop: CASSLQGFDEAFF. CDR3 DNA: TGTGCCAGCAGTCTACAGGGCTTCGATGAAGCTTTCTTT.

The chain carries TRBV11-2 and TRBJ2-5; TRBD2 aligns across 13 bases. The V gene end was trimmed by 0 bases and the J gene end by 4 bases; junction bases not matched to a gene: 14. The CDR3 is 20 residues long. CDR1 and CDR2 (germline): SGHAT, FQNNGV. DNA of the CDR3: TGTGCCAGCAGCTTAGACGTTGGACTAGCGGGAGTGTTGTTTGGAGAGACCCAGTACTTC. Protein: CASSLDVGLAGVLFGETQYF.

This clonotype has just a few counts. The chain carries TRBV4-2 and TRBJ2-1; D is uncertain. This CDR3 comprises 15 residues. CDR1 is LGHNA and CDR2 is YNFKEQ in the germline V gene. Trimming removed 0 bases at V and 4 bases at J, with 10 bases between. This chain's CDR3 is CASSQDPAVYNEQFF. The CDR3 bases are TGTGCCAGCAGCCAAGATCCAGCTGTTTACAATGAGCAGTTCTTC.

The chain employs TRBV29-1 and TRBJ2-7; 8 positions agree with TRBD1. Germline CDR1 is SQVTM and CDR2 is ANQGSEA. The CDR3 sequence is 14 residues long. V lost 6 bases to trimming and J lost 2 bases; unmatched junction nucleotides: 9. CDR3 bases: TGCAGCGTCAGTACGGGACAGGTGACCTACGAGCAGTACTTC. Residues: CSVSTGQVTYEQYF.

This clonotype was counted only a few times. The V and J genes are TRBV4-1 and TRBJ1-5; 8 bases are shared with TRBD1. CDR1 and CDR2 from the germline V gene are MGHRA and YSYEKL. The CDR3 contains 16 residues. With 0 bases clipped from V and 3 bases from J, the junction kept 4 bases outside the gene matches. Here the CDR3 DNA reads TGCGCCAGCAGCCAAGACCGGACAGGGTTCAATCAGCCCCAGCATTTT. Translation gives CASSQDRTGFNQPQHF.

This clonotype occurred a few times. The gene calls are TRBV20-1 and TRBJ2-5; D is perhaps TRBD1 (5 bases). Germline V gene lookup returns CDR1 DFQATT and CDR2 SNEGSKA (reference sequence). The CDR3 has 15 residues. Trimming took 1 base from V and 4 from J, leaving 16 bases between them. The CDR3 reads CSARASQDIRETQYF. CDR3 DNA sequence: TGCAGTGCTAGAGCTAGTCAGGACATCCGAGAGACCCAGTACTTC.

The V call is TRBV7-9, the J call TRBJ2-5, with unresolved D. This CDR3 is built from 13 residues. Trimming left V 3 bases short and J 4 bases short, with 9 bases between. Germline V lookup: CDR1 SEHNR, CDR2 FQNEAQ (reference sequence). The CDR3 bases are TGTGCCAGCAGCTTCTCGGATCGAGAGACCCAGTACTTC. Amino acids: CASSFSDRETQYF.

V and J are TRBV20-1 and TRBJ1-2; 7 bases match TRBD1. The CDR3 has 16 amino acids. Trimming removed 2 bases from V and 4 bases from J; junction bases left unmatched: 13. Per germline, CDR1 DFQATT and CDR2 SNEGSKA (reference sequence). The CDR3 DNA reads as TGCAGTGCTAGACCACTTAAGACAGGGAGTCTCTATGGCTACACCTTC. It codes for CSARPLKTGSLYGYTF.

The rearrangement uses TRBV5-1 and TRBJ1-1; a weak D match, TRBD1 (5 bases). This CDR3 contains 16 residues. Germline-derived CDR1 and CDR2 are SGHRS and YFSETQ. V was shortened by 5 bases and J by 0 bases, with 17 bases between the two germline ends. In DNA form, the CDR3 reads TGCGCCAGCAGAATGGGGGGGGGAACTTTGAACACTGAAGCTTTCTTT. Protein sequence: CASRMGGGTLNTEAFF.

The gene calls are TRBV18 and TRBJ2-2; 7 positions match TRBD2. V lost 2 bases to trimming and J lost 4 bases; unmatched junction nucleotides: 1. The germline CDR1 and CDR2 sequences are KGHSH and LQKENI. The CDR3 length is 14 residues. The CDR3 sequence is CASSPAGVTGELFF. In DNA, the CDR3 is TGTGCCAGCTCACCAGCGGGGGTCACCGGGGAGCTGTTTTTT.

The genes are TRBV5-5 and TRBJ2-4; D remains ambiguous. Looked up from germline, CDR1 is SGHKS and CDR2 is YYEKEE (reference sequence). V was cut by 1 base and J by 4 bases, with 9 bases left in between. This CDR3 spans 14 amino acids. For the CDR3, the DNA is TGTGCCAGCAGCTTGCGCACAGCAAAAAACATTCAGTACTTC. Translating gives CASSLRTAKNIQYF.